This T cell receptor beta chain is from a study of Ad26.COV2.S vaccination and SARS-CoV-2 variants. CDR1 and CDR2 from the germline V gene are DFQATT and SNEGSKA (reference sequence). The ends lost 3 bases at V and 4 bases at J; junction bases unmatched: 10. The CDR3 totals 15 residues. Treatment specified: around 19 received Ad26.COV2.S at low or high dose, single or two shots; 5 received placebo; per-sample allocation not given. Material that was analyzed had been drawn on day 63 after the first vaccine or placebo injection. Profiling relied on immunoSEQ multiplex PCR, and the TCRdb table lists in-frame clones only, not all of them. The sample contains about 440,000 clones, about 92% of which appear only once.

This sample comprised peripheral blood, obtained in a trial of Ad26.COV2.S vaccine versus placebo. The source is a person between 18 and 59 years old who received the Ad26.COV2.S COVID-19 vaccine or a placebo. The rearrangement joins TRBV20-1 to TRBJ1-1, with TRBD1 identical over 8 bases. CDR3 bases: TGCAGTGCTAGTCCCGGACAGGGATGGGGCACTGAAGCTTTCTTT. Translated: CSASPGQGWGTEAFF.